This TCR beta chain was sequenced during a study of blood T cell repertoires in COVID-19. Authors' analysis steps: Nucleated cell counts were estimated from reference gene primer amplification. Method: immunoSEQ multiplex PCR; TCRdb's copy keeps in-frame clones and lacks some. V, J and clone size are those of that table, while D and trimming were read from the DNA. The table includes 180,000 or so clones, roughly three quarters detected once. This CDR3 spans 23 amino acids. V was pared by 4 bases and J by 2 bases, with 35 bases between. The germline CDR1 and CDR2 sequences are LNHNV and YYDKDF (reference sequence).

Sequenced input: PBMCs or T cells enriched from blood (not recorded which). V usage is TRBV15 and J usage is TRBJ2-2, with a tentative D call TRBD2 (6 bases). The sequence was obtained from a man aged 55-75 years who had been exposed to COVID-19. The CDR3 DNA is TGTGCCACCAGCACATACACGGAGGGAGGTAGGTTGCGCCGGGAGTGCAACACCGGGGAGCTGTTTTTT. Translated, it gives CATSTYTEGGRLRRECNTGELFF.